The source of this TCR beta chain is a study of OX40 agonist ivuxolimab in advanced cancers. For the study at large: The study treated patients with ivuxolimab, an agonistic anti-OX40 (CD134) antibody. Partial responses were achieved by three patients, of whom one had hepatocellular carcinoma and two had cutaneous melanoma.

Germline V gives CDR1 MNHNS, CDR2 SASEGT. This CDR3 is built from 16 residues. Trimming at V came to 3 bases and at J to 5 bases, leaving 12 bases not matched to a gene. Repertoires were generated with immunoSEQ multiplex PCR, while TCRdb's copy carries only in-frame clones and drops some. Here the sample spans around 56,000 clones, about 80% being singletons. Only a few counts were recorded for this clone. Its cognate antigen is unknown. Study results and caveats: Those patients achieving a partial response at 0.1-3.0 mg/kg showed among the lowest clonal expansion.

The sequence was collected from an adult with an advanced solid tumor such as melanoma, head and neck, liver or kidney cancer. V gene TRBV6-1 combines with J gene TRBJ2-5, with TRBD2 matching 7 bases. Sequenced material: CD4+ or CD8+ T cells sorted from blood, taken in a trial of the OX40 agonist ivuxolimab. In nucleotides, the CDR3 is TGTGCCAGCAGTGAGTGGGGTGTGGGAGCGGGGGAGACCCAGTACTTC. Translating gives CASSEWGVGAGETQYF.